A selection of T cell receptor beta chains follows, all from one sample in a study of blood T cell repertoires in COVID-19. Here immunoSEQ multiplex PCR was the method, and the copy in TCRdb shows in-frame clones only, minus some. The table lists about 69,000 clones, roughly 80% of them singletons, with 27% in the top ten. The source material was peripheral blood. The receptors derive from a human donor in a cohort sampled during active COVID-19. Both conserved end residues are part of each CDR3. A D gene is named only where the DNA matches it firmly. The size of a clone is reported for some rows only, either as once, few or many, or as a class for expanded clones.

clone_size d_call v_call cdr3_aa
- TRBD1 TRBV15 CATSTWGQGSNSPLHF
- TRBD1 TRBV4-1 CASSQEVAGGTEAFF
- - TRBV19 CASSNRAPNTEAFF
- TRBD2 TRBV6-5 CASGLGDVGTTQYF
once - TRBV4-2 CASSQEVSEANYGYTF
- - TRBV4-2 CASSPSNGRGETQYF
- TRBD1 TRBV30 CAWSVIGGELEQNNYGYTF
- - TRBV10-3 CAISDREGQPQHF
few - TRBV14 CASSQGRYRLNSPLHF
- - TRBV9 CASRRSGGLNTGELFF
- - TRBV19 CASSIWRVEGNYGYTF
- TRBD1 TRBV30 CAFGATGGPQHF
- TRBD1 TRBV9 CASSVNTGTGDYEQYF
- - TRBV19 CASSIEGRPRTEAFF
- - TRBV19 CASSPLGRSSYEQYF
- TRBD2 TRBV7-2 CASSMGLAGVETQYF
- - TRBV18 CASSPRETGEQYF
- TRBD2 TRBV18 CASSPPFGPGGLNEQFF
few TRBD1 TRBV15 CATSGDRGINQPQHF
few TRBD1 TRBV11-2 CASRPTTGGGSYTF
- - TRBV3-1/TRBV3-2 CASSQLEQETQYF
once TRBD2 TRBV7-2 CASSPTSGGALDTQYF
- - TRBV5-5 CASSQTHNQPQHF
few TRBD1 TRBV5-1 CASSLDRGGQPQHF
- - TRBV7-9 CASLQGSEAFF
few - TRBV4-1 CASSQRRGHESYEQYF
- - TRBV6-1 CASSDRNYGYTF
- TRBD2 TRBV15 CATSIGRGLAYDEQFF
- - TRBV11-2 CASSLGWGTDGYTF
- - TRBV7-9 CASTPAGFTEAFF
- - TRBV5-1 CASSLAVTAWAYEQYF
- - TRBV27 CASSFGHYNSPLHF
once - TRBV4-1 CASSQAQTDLYGYTF
- TRBD1 TRBV30 CARDSGQINEKLFF
- TRBD1 TRBV3-1/TRBV3-2 CASSHRTGGDEQYF
once - TRBV29-1 CSAWGGSSQPLNYGYTF
- TRBD1 TRBV10-2 CASSDPGQGQNTEAFF
once TRBD1 TRBV5-4 CASSRTGAYEKLFF
- - TRBV4-1 CASSQRQTSTDTQYF
- - TRBV9 CASSVGSGGQETQYF
- TRBD1 TRBV19 CASSMGTGSGEKLFF